The 2 T cell receptor beta chains given below trace back to one sample, sequenced in a study of blood T cell repertoires in COVID-19. Clones were read by immunoSEQ multiplex PCR, and TCRdb kept only the in-frame ones, dropping some. In the table there are approximately 300,000 clones, more than 70% of which are singletons. Sequenced material: peripheral blood. The receptors derive from a woman in her fifties or sixties with acute or convalescent COVID-19.

As regards this clone: Other DNA sequences from this sample encode an identical CDR3 as well. This chain connects TRBV5-1 to TRBJ2-1; the match to TRBD2 covers 8 bases. Germline loops: CDR1 SGHRS, CDR2 YFSETQ. V trimming: 4 bases; J trimming: 0 bases; junction bases outside the gene matches: 3. The CDR3 has 15 amino acids. The CDR3 region is CASSPTSGSYNEQFF. The DNA for the CDR3 is TGCGCCAGCAGCCCTACTAGCGGCTCCTACAATGAGCAGTTCTTC.

The gene calls are TRBV24-1 and TRBJ2-3, with 11 bases matching TRBD2. The CDR3 has 14 residues. V was clipped by 4 bases and J by 5 bases; unmatched bases: 1. Germline loops: CDR1 KGHDR, CDR2 SFDVKD. The CDR3 DNA is TGTGCCACCAGTGAACTAGCGGGGGAAGATACGCAGTATTTT. As protein: CATSELAGEDTQYF.